What follows are 4 T cell receptor beta chains derived from one specimen sequenced in a study of chemoradiotherapy in HPV16-positive cancers. The repertoire was sequenced with immunoSEQ multiplex PCR; TCRdb's copy has only in-frame clones and lacks some. The sample yields approximately 7,200 clones, 60% to 80% seen once. Sample acquisition took place from a patient who underwent chemoradiotherapy. The receptors were sampled from a human donor with HPV-associated anogenital cancer.

By sample share, this clone is large (0.1 to 1%). The chain carries TRBV15 and TRBJ1-2; D call uncertain. V dropped 5 bases and J dropped 4 bases, with 11 bases sitting between them. Germline assignment: CDR1 LNHNV and CDR2 YYDKDF (reference sequence). The CDR3 extends over 13 amino acids. The CDR3 is CATSSRRGYGYTF. CDR3 DNA sequence: TGTGCCACCAGCTCCCGCCGGGGCTATGGCTACACCTTC.

This clone was detected a few times. The genes are TRBV19 and TRBJ2-7; TRBD2 agrees at 9 bases. Germline V lookup: CDR1 LNHDA, CDR2 SQIVND (reference sequence). This CDR3 spans 13 amino acids. Unmatched junction bases numbered 7, after V lost 8 bases and J lost 5 bases. The CDR3 nucleotides read TGTGCCAGTGCGGGGGGGACTTCTAACGAGCAGTACTTC. Protein: CASAGGTSNEQYF. Full variable domain (missing parts from reference TRBV19 and TRBJ2-7): DGGITQSPKYLFRKEGQNVTLSCEQNLNHDAMYWYRQDPGQGLRLIYYSQIVNDFQKGDIAEGYSVSREKKESFPLTVTSAQKNPTAFYLCASAGGTSNEQYFGPGTRLTVT.

This chain uses TRBV6-5 with TRBJ1-1; 10 nucleotides align to TRBD1. With 7 bases clipped from V and 0 bases from J, the junction kept 5 bases outside the gene matches. The germline CDR1 and CDR2 sequences are MNHEY and SVGAGI. CDR3 length: 15 residues. The chain's CDR3 is CASTKTGGLNTEAFF. The CDR3 region has the DNA TGTGCCAGCACCAAGACAGGGGGCCTGAACACTGAAGCTTTCTTT.

V usage is TRBV5-4 and J usage is TRBJ2-2, with 9 bases aligning to TRBD2. There are 16 residues in the CDR3. The germline V gene has CDR1 SGHNT and CDR2 YYREEE (reference sequence). J gave up 2 bases and V 2 bases, and 4 bases lay outside the gene matches. CDR3 DNA sequence: TGTGCCAGCAGCTTTCGCGGGGGGGCTAACACCGGGGAGCTGTTTTTT. It translates to CASSFRGGANTGELFF. Combining the CDR3 with reference TRBV5-4 and TRBJ2-2 gives the whole variable domain ETGVTQSPTHLIKTRGQQVTLRCSSQSGHNTVSWYQQALGQGPQFIFQYYREEENGRGNFPPRFSGLQFPNYSSELNVNALELDDSALYLCASSFRGGANTGELFFGEGSRLTVL.